This TCR beta chain was documented in a study of blood T cell repertoires in COVID-19. Study-level information: There were acute and convalescent COVID-19 samples, and they came from the United States, Italy and Spain.

V was shortened by 6 bases and J by 4 bases, with 9 bases between the two germline ends. The CDR3 contains 12 residues. The germline CDR1 and CDR2 sequences are MNHEY and SMNVEV (reference sequence). Original processing methods: It was from reference gene primer amplification that nucleated cell counts were estimated. Sequencing used immunoSEQ multiplex PCR; TCRdb keeps in-frame clones, though not all of them. V and J calls and clone size are those listed in that table; D and trimming were worked out from the DNA. The sample has roughly 100,000 clones, around 92% seen once. The chain carries TRBV27 and TRBJ1-2; D is uncertain. Sequencing was performed on peripheral blood. The receptor comes from a man between 18 and 35 years old with acute or convalescent COVID-19. In DNA form, the CDR3 reads TGTGCCAGCAGAACAGCTTCCTATGGCTACACCTTC. It specifies CASRTASYGYTF.